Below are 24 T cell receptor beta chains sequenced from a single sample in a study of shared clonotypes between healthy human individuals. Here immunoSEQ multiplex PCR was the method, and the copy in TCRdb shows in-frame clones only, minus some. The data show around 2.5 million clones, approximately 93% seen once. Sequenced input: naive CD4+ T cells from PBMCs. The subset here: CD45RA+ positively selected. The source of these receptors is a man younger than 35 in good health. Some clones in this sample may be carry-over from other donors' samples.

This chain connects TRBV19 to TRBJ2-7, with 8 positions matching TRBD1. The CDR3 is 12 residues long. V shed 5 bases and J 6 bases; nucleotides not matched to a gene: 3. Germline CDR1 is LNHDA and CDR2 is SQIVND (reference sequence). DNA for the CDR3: TGTGCCAGTAGTCGACAGGGGTCCGAGCAGTACTTC. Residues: CASSRQGSEQYF.

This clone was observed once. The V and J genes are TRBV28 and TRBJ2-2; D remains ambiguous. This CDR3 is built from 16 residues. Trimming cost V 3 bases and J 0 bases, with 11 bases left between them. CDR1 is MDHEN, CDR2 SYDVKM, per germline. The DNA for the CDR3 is TGTGCCAGCAGTTTTTCTGGCTCCACGAACACCGGGGAGCTGTTTTTT. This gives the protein CASSFSGSTNTGELFF.

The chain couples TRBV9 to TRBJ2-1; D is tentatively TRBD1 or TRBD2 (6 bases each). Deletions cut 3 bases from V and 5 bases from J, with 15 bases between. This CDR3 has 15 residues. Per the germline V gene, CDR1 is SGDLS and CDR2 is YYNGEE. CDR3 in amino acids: CASSAGQRVDNEQFF. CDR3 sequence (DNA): TGTGCCAGCAGCGCAGGACAGCGGGTGGACAATGAGCAGTTCTTC.

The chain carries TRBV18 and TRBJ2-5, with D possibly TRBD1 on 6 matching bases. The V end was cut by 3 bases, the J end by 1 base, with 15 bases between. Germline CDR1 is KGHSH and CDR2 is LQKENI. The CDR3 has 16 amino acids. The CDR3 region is CASSPYTEGGQETQYF. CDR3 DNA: TGTGCCAGCTCACCTTACACCGAAGGGGGCCAAGAGACCCAGTACTTC.

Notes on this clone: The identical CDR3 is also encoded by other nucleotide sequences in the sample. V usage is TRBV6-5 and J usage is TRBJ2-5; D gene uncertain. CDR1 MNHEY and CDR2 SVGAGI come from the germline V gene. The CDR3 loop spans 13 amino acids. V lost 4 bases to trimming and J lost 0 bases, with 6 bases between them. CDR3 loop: CASSSTYQETQYF. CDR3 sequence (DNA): TGTGCCAGCAGTTCTACGTACCAAGAGACCCAGTACTTC.

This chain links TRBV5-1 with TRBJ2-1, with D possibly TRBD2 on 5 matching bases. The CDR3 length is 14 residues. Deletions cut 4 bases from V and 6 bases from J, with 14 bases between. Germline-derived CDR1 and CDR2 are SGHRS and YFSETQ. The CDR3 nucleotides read TGCGCCAGCAGCCACAATACTAGTCCCAATGAGCAGTTCTTC. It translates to CASSHNTSPNEQFF.

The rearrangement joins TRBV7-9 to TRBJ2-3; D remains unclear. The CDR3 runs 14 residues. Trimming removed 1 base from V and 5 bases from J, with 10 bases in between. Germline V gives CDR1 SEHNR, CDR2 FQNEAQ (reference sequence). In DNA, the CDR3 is TGTGCCAGCAGCTTAGGGGGTGCGATAGATACGCAGTATTTT. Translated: CASSLGGAIDTQYF.

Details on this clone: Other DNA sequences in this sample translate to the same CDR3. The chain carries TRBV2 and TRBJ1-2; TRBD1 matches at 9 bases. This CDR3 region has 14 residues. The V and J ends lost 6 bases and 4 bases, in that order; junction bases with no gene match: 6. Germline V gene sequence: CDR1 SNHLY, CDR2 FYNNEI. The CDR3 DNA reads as TGTGCCAGCAGCCAACAGGGGGCCAGCTATGGCTACACCTTC. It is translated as CASSQQGASYGYTF.

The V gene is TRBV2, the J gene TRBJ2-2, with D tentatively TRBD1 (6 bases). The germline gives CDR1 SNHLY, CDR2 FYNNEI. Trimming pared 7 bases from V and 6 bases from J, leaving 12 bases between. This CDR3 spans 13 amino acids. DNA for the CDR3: TGTGCCAGCACAGGGGTACTCCCCGGGGAGCTGTTTTTT. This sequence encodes CASTGVLPGELFF.

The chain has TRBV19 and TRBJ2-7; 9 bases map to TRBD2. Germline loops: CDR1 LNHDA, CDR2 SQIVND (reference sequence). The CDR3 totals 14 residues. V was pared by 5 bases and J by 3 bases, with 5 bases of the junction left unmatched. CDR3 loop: CASSPGLARYEQYF. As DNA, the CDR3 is TGTGCCAGTAGTCCCGGACTAGCGCGCTACGAGCAGTACTTC.

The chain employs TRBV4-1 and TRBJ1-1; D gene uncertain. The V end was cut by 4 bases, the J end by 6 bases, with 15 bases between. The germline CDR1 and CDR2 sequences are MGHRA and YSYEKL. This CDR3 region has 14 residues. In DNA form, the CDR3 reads TGCGCCAGCAGCCGCGAATCCGGGCGCGCTGAAGCTTTCTTT. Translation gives CASSRESGRAEAFF.

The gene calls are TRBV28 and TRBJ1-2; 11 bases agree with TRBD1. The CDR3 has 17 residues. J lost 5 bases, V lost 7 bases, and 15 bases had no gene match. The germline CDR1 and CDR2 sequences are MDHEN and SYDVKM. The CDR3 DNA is TGTGCCAGCATTGACGGGGGACAGGGGGTAACCTTATATGGCTACACCTTC. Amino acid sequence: CASIDGGQGVTLYGYTF.

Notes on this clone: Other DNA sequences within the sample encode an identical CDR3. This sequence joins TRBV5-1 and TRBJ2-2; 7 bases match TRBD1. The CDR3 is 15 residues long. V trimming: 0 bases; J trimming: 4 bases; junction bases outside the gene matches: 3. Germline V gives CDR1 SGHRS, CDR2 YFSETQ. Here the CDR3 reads CASSLGQGVTGELFF. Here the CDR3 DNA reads TGCGCCAGCAGCTTGGGTCAGGGGGTCACCGGGGAGCTGTTTTTT.

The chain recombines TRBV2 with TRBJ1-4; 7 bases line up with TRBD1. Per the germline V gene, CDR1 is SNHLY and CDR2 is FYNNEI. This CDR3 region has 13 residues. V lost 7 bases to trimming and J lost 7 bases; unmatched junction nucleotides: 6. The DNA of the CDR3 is TGTGCCAGCAACTACAGGGGTGGTGAAAAACTGTTTTTT. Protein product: CASNYRGGEKLFF.

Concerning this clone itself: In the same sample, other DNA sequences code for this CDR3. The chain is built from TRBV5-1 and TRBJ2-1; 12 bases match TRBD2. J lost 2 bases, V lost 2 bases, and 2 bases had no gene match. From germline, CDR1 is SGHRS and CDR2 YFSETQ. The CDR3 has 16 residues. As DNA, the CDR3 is TGCGCCAGCAGCTTTGGACTAGCGGGGCCCTACAATGAGCAGTTCTTC. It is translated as CASSFGLAGPYNEQFF.

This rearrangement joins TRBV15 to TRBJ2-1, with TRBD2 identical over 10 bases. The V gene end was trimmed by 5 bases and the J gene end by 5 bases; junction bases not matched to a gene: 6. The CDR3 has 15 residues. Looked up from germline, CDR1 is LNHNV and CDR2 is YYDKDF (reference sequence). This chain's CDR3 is CATSRSGRADNEQFF. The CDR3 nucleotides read TGTGCCACCAGCCGGAGCGGGAGGGCCGACAATGAGCAGTTCTTC. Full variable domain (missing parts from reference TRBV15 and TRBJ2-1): DAMVIQNPRYQVTQFGKPVTLSCSQTLNHNVMYWYQQKSSQAPKLLFHYYDKDFNNEADTPDNFQSRRPNTSFCFLDIRSPGLGDTAMYLCATSRSGRADNEQFFGPGTRLTVL.

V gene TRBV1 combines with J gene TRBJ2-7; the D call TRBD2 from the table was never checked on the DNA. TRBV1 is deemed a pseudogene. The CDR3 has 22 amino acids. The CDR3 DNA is TGCACCAGCAGCCAAGATCTTTTGGCTAGCGGGACCAAAACTACCCCTACCTACGAGCAGTACTTC. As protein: CTSSQDLLASGTKTTPTYEQYF.

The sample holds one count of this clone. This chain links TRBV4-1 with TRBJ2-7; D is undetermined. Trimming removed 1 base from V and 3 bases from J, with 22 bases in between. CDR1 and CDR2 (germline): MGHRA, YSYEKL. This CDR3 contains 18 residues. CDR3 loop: CASSQVGRRREHDYEQYF. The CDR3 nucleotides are TGCGCCAGCAGCCAAGTGGGTCGGCGGCGCGAGCACGACTACGAGCAGTACTTC.

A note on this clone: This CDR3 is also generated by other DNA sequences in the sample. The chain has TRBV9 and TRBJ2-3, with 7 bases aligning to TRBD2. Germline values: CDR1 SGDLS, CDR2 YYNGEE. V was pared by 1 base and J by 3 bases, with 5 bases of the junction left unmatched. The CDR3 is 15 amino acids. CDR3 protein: CASSVLPGGTDTQYF. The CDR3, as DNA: TGTGCCAGCAGCGTACTTCCGGGAGGTACAGATACGCAGTATTTT.

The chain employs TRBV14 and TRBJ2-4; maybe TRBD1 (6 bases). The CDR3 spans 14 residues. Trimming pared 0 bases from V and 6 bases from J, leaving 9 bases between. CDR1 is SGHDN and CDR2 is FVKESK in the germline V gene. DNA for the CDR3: TGTGCCAGCAGCCAAGACGGGACAAGAAACATTCAGTACTTC. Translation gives CASSQDGTRNIQYF.

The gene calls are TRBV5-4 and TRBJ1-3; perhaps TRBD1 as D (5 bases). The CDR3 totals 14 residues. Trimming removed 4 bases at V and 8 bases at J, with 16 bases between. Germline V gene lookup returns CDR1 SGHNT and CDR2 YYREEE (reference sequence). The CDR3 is CASSPGRLTDTIYF. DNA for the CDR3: TGTGCCAGCAGCCCGGGACGGCTTACGGACACCATATATTTT.

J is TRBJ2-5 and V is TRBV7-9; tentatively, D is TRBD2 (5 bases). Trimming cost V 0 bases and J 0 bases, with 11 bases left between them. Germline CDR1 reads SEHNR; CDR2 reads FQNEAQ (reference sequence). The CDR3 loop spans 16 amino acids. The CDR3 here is CASSLAEAHNQETQYF. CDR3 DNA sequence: TGTGCCAGCAGCTTAGCGGAGGCCCACAACCAAGAGACCCAGTACTTC.

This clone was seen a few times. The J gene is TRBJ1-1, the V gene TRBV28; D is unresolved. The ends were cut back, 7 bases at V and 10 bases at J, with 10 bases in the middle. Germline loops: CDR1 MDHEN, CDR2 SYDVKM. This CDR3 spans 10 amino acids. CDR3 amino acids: CASTLPGAFF. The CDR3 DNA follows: TGTGCCAGCACCCTCCCCGGAGCTTTCTTT.

CDR3 loop: CASKRAGATEKLFF. The CDR3 DNA follows: TGTGCCAGCAAAAGGGCAGGGGCGACTGAAAAACTGTTTTTT. The chain has TRBV2 and TRBJ1-4, with a weak D call TRBD1 (6 bases). In germline, CDR1 is SNHLY, CDR2 FYNNEI. This CDR3 has 14 residues. V lost 7 bases and J lost 7, with 16 bases in between.